The TCR beta chain under discussion was sequenced for a study of blood T cell repertoires in COVID-19. Across the study: Samples came from the United States, Italy and Spain, spanning acute and convalescent COVID-19. In each case, the material was cDNA or gDNA derived from T cells, B-cell-depleted T cells, or PBMCs.

The germline gives CDR1 KGHDR, CDR2 SFDVKD. This CDR3 is 16 amino acids long. The V segment lost 4 bases and the J segment 4 bases; nucleotides outside the gene matches: 7. Per the original methods: How many nucleated cells were present was estimated from reference gene primer amplification. Method: immunoSEQ multiplex PCR; TCRdb's copy keeps in-frame clones and lacks some. V, J and clone size reflect that table, while D and trimming were determined from the DNA. The sample carries roughly 290,000 clones, 70% to 90% recorded once. The clonotype originates from a woman aged 55-69 years with acute or convalescent COVID-19. V and J are TRBV24-1 and TRBJ2-3; 10 bases map to TRBD2. Sequencing input: peripheral blood. CDR3 nucleotides: TGTGCCACCAGTGACCCAGCGGGGGGGATTTCAGATACGCAGTATTTT. This sequence encodes CATSDPAGGISDTQYF.